This T cell receptor (beta chain) comes out of a study of T cells in Graves' hyperthyroidism and ophthalmopathy (dated by TCRdb to about 2019). About the study as a whole: Peripheral blood was collected at initial diagnosis, before any treatment. To identify TCR V-J signatures that set the groups apart, the researchers used a discovery cohort of 90 to 100 patients, made up of around 40 with Graves' ophthalmopathy and some 58 with stable Graves' hyperthyroidism. Prospective prediction of ophthalmopathy was tested in an independent validation cohort consisting of fewer than 20 hyperthyroidism patients and some 17 patients who later progressed to ophthalmopathy. For training and testing, the 100 or so patients in the discovery cohort were randomly divided in a 7:3 ratio. In more than 5 Graves' hyperthyroidism patients, the study also compared T-cell repertoires from thyroid tissue with T-cell repertoires from blood. Following sampling, methimazole starting at 30 mg daily was given to hyperthyroidism patients, and high-dose intravenous methylprednisolone was given to ophthalmopathy patients. The paper describes TCR Vbeta CDR3 sequencing of about 140 peripheral blood samples, made up of about 41 ophthalmopathy patients, approximately 76 hyperthyroidism patients and 17 progressor patients. Beyond this particular receptor, the publication reports: Most expanded thyroid clonotypes (frequency above 0.001) were also detected in blood, suggesting blood repertoires may reflect thyroid immune responses. In cross-validation, a model built on a 13 V-J signature told ophthalmopathy apart from stable hyperthyroidism with approximately 91% sensitivity and about 81% specificity, and in testing the same model reached 80%/75%. During validation, the model predicted progression to ophthalmopathy a median of around six months ahead of onset, with almost 71% sensitivity and 72% to 85% specificity. Sample size was not statistically predetermined, and investigators were not blinded to group allocation.

Amplification of TCR beta CDR3 regions was carried out from RNA transcripts. The first round of RT-PCR for the TCR CDR3 was performed with the HTBI primer set and the Qiagen OneStep RT-PCR kit. Libraries were constructed in a second round of multiplex PCR, after which size selection and purification were carried out. Sequencing of the libraries was done on an Illumina HiSeq2000 using paired-end 100 bp reads. Concerning the study's data processing: SOAPnuke was used to process the raw data, removing reads that contained adapters or uncalled bases, had a mean Phred below 15, or lacked an exact match to the constant primer or identifier. High-quality paired reads were merged with COPE v1.2.5, and unique nucleotide sequences were defined as clonotypes. MiTCR v1.1 was used to align the clonotypes against IMGT TRBV, TRBD and TRBJ reference segments. The analysis included only V-J combinations with a frequency above 0.0001, which together covered around 99% of the repertoires. A TCS score was defined as the ratio of F50 (clonal expansion) to E x V (chaos), with BLOSUM62-based TCRdist applied between CDR3 peptides within each V-J. Welch's t-statistics and random forest reduced roughly 500 V-J features to under 15, which were used in a naive Bayes classifier (R e1071). TCRdb itself trimmed the public reads at Q25 with fastp, ran MiXCR and retained productive beta chains. Rows with a matching CDR3 protein are joined into one entry that keeps the most common DNA and genes. The V and J calls follow TCRdb's processing rather than the paper's. This sample is represented by around 480,000 distinct CDR3 sequences; around 14% of them were singletons. The top ten hold less than 20% of the sample.

Comment on this clonotype: Its antigen specificity is not known. Base qualities are not provided; no much larger clone lies one nucleotide away.

CDR1 and CDR2 (SGHDN, FVKESK) derive from the germline V gene. The CDR3 measures 13 amino acids from cysteine to phenylalanine. Of all the DNA, just the CDR3 is kept, 39 bases in frame from base 1. Compared with germline, V lacks 6 bases and J lacks 3 bases; bases without a gene match: 5. Stable Graves' hyperthyroidism was defined as the absence of progression to ophthalmopathy over 18 months of follow-up. Hyperthyroidism patients were aged 18 to 65 years and newly diagnosed, with disease duration of less than 2 months. Exclusion was applied to patients with uncontrolled infections, other autoimmune diseases, pregnancy or lactation. Diagnoses were based on clinical symptoms, serum thyroxine and TRAb, thyroid ultrasound and orbital computed tomography. PBMCs were isolated from about 9 ml of fresh peripheral blood by Ficoll-Paque density gradient centrifugation. Total RNA was extracted with Trizol reagent, and quality was checked on an Agilent 2100 Bioanalyzer.

The TCR sequence derives from a woman aged 18-30 years with Graves' hyperthyroidism. Sequencing was done on a sample of blood. Recombination joined TRBV14 with TRBJ2-7; 7 of the junction bases match TRBD2. The encoded CDR3 is CASSRRGSYEQYF. The DNA is TGTGCCAGCAGTCGTCGCGGGAGCTACGAGCAGTACTTC. When the CDR3 is completed using the reference TRBV14 and TRBJ2-7 genes on either side, the full variable domain is EAGVTQFPSHSVIEKGQTVTLRCDPISGHDNLYWYRRVMGKEIKFLLHFVKESKQDESGMPNNRFLAERTGGTYSTLKVQPAELEDSGVYFCASSRRGSYEQYFGPGTRLTVT.